This T cell receptor (beta chain) was captured in a study of blood T cell repertoires in COVID-19. Study-level background: From the United States, Italy and Spain came samples of acute and convalescent COVID-19. Sample material is recorded as cDNA or gDNA derived from T cells, B-cell-depleted T cells, or PBMCs.

V shed 4 bases and J 2 bases; nucleotides not matched to a gene: 7. The CDR3 has 15 amino acids. Per the germline V gene, CDR1 is SGHNT and CDR2 is YYREEE (reference sequence). Patients at the Seattle site were enrolled during active infection and followed longitudinally. In the study's own analysis: The authors estimated nucleated cell counts from reference gene primer amplification. Sequencing was performed with immunoSEQ multiplex PCR; in TCRdb, only in-frame clones are kept and a portion is missing. That table furnishes V, J and clone size, whereas the DNA furnished D and trimming. Altogether about 150,000 clones are present, around 84% being singletons, with the ten largest covering 8.3%.

The sample was peripheral blood. The TCR sequence derives from a woman aged 60-75 years with COVID-19, enrolled during active disease. V usage is TRBV5-4 and J usage is TRBJ2-5, with 8 bases identical to TRBD1. CDR3 amino acids: CASSATGTGQETQYF. The CDR3 DNA sequence: TGTGCCAGCAGCGCTACTGGGACAGGTCAAGAGACCCAGTACTTC.